The 7 T cell receptor beta chains below come from one sample, sequenced in a study of T cells in localized non-small cell lung cancer. Method: immunoSEQ multiplex PCR; TCRdb's copy keeps in-frame clones and lacks some. This sample has about 22,000 clones, with more than 85% found just once. Sample: PBMCs, taken before any cancer treatment. The receptors were gathered from a man aged 35 to 70 with stage II squamous cell lung carcinoma.

V is TRBV6-6 and J is TRBJ1-2; D call uncertain. The CDR3 contains 15 residues. Germline V lookup: CDR1 MNHNY, CDR2 SVGAGI (reference sequence). Trimming shortened V by 4 bases and J by 5 bases, and 17 bases separated the two germline ends. The CDR3 here is CASSSPGQGPYGYTF. The CDR3 coding sequence is TGTGCCAGCAGTTCGCCCGGGCAAGGCCCGTATGGCTACACCTTC.

This clone showed up just a few times. V is TRBV4-1 and J is TRBJ1-2, with 9 bases fitting TRBD1. Germline V gene data show CDR1 as MGHRA and CDR2 as YSYEKL. V shed 4 bases and J 5 bases; nucleotides not matched to a gene: 17. The CDR3 runs 18 residues. In nucleotides, the CDR3 is TGCGCCAGCAGCCCAATATTCATTTACAGGGGGCAACGTTATGGCTACACCTTC. Translation gives CASSPIFIYRGQRYGYTF.

The J gene is TRBJ1-1, the V gene TRBV4-2; a possible D gene is TRBD1 (6 bases). Germline V CDR1 and CDR2: LGHNA, YNFKEQ. The CDR3 is 13 residues long. V was shortened by 5 bases and J by 3 bases, with 10 bases between the two germline ends. The CDR3 DNA reads TGTGCCAGCAGCGGGGAGGGGGACACTGAAGCTTTCTTT. It yields the protein CASSGEGDTEAFF.

The rearrangement joins TRBV11-2 to TRBJ2-7; TRBD2 might be the D (5 bases). CDR1 is SGHAT, CDR2 FQNNGV, per germline. This CDR3 contains 15 residues. V was shortened by 4 bases and J by 2 bases, with 15 bases between the two germline ends. This chain's CDR3 is CASSSMPGSAYEQYF. The CDR3, as DNA: TGTGCCAGCAGCTCTATGCCGGGGAGCGCCTACGAGCAGTACTTC. The full variable domain, its missing parts supplied by reference TRBV11-2 and TRBJ2-7, is EAGVAQSPRYKIIEKRQSVAFWCNPISGHATLYWYQQILGQGPKLLIQFQNNGVVDDSQLPKDRFSAERLKGVDSTLKIQPAKLEDSAVYLCASSSMPGSAYEQYFGPGTRLTVT.

J is TRBJ2-7 and V is TRBV15; TRBD2 is a possible D gene (6 bases). V dropped 1 base and J dropped 1 base, with 20 bases sitting between them. CDR3 size: 18 residues. The germline V gene has CDR1 LNHNV and CDR2 YYDKDF (reference sequence). The CDR3 region is CATSRGGVGSERSYEQYF. In DNA form, the CDR3 reads TGTGCCACCAGCAGAGGGGGGGTGGGCTCGGAGAGGTCCTACGAGCAGTACTTC.

The chain combines TRBV7-9 with TRBJ1-6, with 7 bases matching TRBD1. The germline gives CDR1 SEHNR, CDR2 FQNEAQ (reference sequence). V was pared by 0 bases and J by 8 bases, with 4 bases of the junction left unmatched. CDR3 length equals 15 residues. The CDR3 DNA reads as TGTGCCAGCAGCTTAGCGCTGGGACAGTATTCACCCCTCCACTTT. This sequence encodes CASSLALGQYSPLHF.

The chain recombines TRBV18 with TRBJ2-1; possible D gene TRBD1, 5 bases. V lost 3 bases and J 0 bases, leaving 9 bases between the germline ends. CDR3 length: 15 residues. Germline V CDR1 and CDR2: KGHSH, LQKENI. CDR3 protein: CASSPQGYSYNEQFF. For the CDR3, the DNA is TGTGCCAGCTCACCGCAGGGATACTCCTACAATGAGCAGTTCTTC.